This T cell receptor beta chain was profiled in a study of identical twins. CDR1 and CDR2 (germline): MNHEY, SMNVEV (reference sequence). Trimming at V came to 5 bases and at J to 4 bases, leaving 6 bases not matched to a gene. CDR3 length equals 15 residues. This clonotype was picked up many times. TCRdb redid the calling of the 5' RACE reads with MiXCR, one entry per CDR3 protein. The sample includes roughly 230,000 distinct CDR3 sequences, about 8.3% of them seen just once. This sample also belongs to another study, concerning yellow fever vaccine responses in identical twins.

Sequences were obtained from CD8+ T cells sorted from blood. The clonotype originates from a woman aged 18-29 years in good health. The rearrangement joins TRBV27 to TRBJ2-2; 8 nucleotides align to TRBD1. This chain's CDR3 is CASSADRDLTGELFF. CDR3 coding DNA: TGTGCCAGCAGTGCGGACAGGGATCTCACCGGGGAGCTGTTTTTT.